This T cell receptor (beta chain) was recovered during a study of blood T cell repertoires in COVID-19. Study-wide context: Both acute and convalescent COVID-19 samples were obtained from the United States, Italy and Spain. PBMCs, B-cell-depleted T cells, or T cells were the source of the cDNA or gDNA that made up the material.

This clone has a handful of counts. Germline V gives CDR1 SGHVS, CDR2 FNYEAQ. This CDR3 is 16 amino acids long. V was clipped by 2 bases and J by 2 bases, with 13 bases between them. Sequencing was performed with immunoSEQ multiplex PCR; in TCRdb, only in-frame clones are kept and a portion is missing. The sample consists of 150,000 to 200,000 clones, roughly 82% of them appearing once. Self-reported history from a screening survey and questionnaire set each donor's cohort. Donors in Cohort 3 who had recovered were those with two negative PCRs, healthcare professional clearance, or resolution of their symptoms.

The V gene is TRBV7-6, the J gene TRBJ1-5; D remains unclear. This clonotype originated in a man aged 45 to 65 who had recovered from COVID-19. The specimen sequenced was PBMCs or T cells enriched from blood (not recorded which). CDR3 nucleotides: TGTGCCAGCAGCTTAACGTCTCCGCGTGGCAATCAGCCCCAGCATTTT. This translates into CASSLTSPRGNQPQHF.